Given below is one T cell receptor (beta chain) in context. With random hexamers, reverse transcription was performed on roughly 0.45 to 1 ug of RNA. TCRdb used MiXCR to reprocess the immunoSEQ multiplex PCR reads, holding one entry per CDR3 protein. This sample has about 180,000 distinct CDR3 sequences; around 96% occur once, and the top ten carry about 0.12%. The data stem from a study of CD8 T cells in Susac syndrome. Overall study context: Treatment status at blood draw for the Susac syndrome patients was therapy-naive, corticosteroids, or intravenous immunoglobulin alone.

CD8+ and CD4+ blood T cells underwent TCR beta sequencing. All included Susac syndrome patients satisfied recently defined diagnostic criteria for definite or probable disease. Sequences were obtained from CD4+ T cells from PBMCs. The TCR comes from a human donor with Susac syndrome.

CDR3 nucleotides: TGCAGCGTTGATGGGACGAACACTGAAGCTTTCTTT. Translation: CSVDGTNTEAFF. The chain joins TRBV29-1 to TRBJ1-1; tentatively, D is TRBD1 (5 bases). The CDR3 contains 12 residues. Trimming cost V 3 bases and J 1 base, with 6 bases left between them. Germline-derived CDR1 and CDR2 are SQVTM and ANQGSEA.